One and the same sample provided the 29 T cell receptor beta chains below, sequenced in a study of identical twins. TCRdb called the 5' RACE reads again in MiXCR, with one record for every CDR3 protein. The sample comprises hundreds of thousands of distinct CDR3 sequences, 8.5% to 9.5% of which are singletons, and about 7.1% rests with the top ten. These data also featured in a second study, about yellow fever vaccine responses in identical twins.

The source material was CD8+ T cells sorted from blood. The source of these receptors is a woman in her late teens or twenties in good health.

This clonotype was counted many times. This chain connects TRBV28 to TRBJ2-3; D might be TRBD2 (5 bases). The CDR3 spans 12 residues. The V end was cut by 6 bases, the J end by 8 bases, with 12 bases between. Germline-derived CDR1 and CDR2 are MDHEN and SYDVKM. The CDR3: CASSLGGFTQYF. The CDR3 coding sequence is TGTGCCAGCAGCCTCGGCGGGTTTACGCAGTATTTT.

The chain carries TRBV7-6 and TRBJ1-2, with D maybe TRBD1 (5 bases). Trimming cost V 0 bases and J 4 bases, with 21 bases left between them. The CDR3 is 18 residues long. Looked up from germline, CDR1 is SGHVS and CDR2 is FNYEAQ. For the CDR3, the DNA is TGTGCCAGCAGCTTAGCGGGGGGAGGCAGCCTTGAGGCCTATGGCTACACCTTC. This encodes CASSLAGGGSLEAYGYTF.

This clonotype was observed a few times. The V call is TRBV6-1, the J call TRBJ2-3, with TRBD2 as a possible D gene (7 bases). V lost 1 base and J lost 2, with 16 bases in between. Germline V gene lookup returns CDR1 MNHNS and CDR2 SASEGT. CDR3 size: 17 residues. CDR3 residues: CASSEGGQRGYTDTQYF. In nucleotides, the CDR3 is TGTGCCAGCAGTGAAGGAGGACAGCGGGGTTACACAGATACGCAGTATTTT.

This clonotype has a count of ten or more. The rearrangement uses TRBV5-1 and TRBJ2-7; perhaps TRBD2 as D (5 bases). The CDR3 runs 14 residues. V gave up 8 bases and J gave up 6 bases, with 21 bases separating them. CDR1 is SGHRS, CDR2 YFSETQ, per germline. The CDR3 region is CARATRSARGEQYF. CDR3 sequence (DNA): TGCGCCAGAGCGACGCGCTCAGCACGGGGCGAGCAGTACTTC. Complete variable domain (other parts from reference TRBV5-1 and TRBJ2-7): KAGVTQTPRYLIKTRGQQVTLSCSPISGHRSVSWYQQTPGQGLQFLFEYFSETQRNKGNFPGRFSGRQFSNSRSEMNVSTLELGDSALYLCARATRSARGEQYFGPGTRLTVT.

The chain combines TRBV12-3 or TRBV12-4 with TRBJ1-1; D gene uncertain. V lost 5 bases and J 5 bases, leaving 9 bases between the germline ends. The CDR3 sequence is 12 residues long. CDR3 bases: TGTGCCAGCAGTACCTCGTGGACTGAAGCTTTCTTT. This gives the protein CASSTSWTEAFF.

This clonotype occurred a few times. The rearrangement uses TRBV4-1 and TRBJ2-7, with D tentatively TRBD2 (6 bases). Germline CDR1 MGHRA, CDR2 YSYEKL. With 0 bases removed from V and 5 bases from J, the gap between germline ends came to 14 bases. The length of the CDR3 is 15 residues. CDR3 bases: TGCGCCAGCAGCCAAGATAAGGGAGGCATCCACGAGCAGTACTTC. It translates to CASSQDKGGIHEQYF.

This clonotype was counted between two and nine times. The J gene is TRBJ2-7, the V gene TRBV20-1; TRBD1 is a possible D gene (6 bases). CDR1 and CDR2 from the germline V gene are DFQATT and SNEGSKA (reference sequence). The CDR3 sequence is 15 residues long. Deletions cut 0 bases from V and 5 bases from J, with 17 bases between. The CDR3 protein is CSARDLLGAVNEQYF. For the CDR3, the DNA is TGCAGTGCTAGAGATCTCCTGGGGGCGGTAAACGAGCAGTACTTC.

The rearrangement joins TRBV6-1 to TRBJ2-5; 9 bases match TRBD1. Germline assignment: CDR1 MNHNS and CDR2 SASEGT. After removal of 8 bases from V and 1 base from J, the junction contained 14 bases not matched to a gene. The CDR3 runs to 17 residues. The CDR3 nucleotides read TGTGCCAGCGGGCTACCGGGACAGGGTCTGGGCCAAGAGACCCAGTACTTC. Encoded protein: CASGLPGQGLGQETQYF.

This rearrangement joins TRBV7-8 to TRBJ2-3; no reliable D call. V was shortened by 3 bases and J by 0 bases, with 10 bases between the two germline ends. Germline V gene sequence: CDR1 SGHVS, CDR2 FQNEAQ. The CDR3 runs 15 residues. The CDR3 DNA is TGTGCCAGCAGCTTTCCTGCAGCTAGCACAGATACGCAGTATTTT. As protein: CASSFPAASTDTQYF.

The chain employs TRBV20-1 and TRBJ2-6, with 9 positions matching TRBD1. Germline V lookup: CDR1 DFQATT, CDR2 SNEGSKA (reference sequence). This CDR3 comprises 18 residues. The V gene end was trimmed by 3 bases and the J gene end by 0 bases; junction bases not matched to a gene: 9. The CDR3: CSARSRDRVRSGANVLTF. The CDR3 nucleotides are TGCAGTGCTAGGTCCCGGGACAGGGTACGCTCTGGGGCCAACGTCCTGACTTTC.

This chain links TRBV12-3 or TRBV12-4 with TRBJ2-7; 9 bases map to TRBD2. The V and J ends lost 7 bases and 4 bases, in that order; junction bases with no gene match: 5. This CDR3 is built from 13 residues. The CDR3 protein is CASKSGRTYEQYF. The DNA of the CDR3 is TGTGCCAGCAAGAGCGGGAGGACGTACGAGCAGTACTTC.

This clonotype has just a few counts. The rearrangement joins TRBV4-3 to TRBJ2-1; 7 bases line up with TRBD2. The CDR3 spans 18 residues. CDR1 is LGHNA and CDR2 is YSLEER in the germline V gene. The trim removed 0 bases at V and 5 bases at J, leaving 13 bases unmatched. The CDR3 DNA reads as TGCGCCAGCAGCCAAGAGCGGGAGTTACTGGCACCAGACAATGAGCAGTTCTTC. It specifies CASSQERELLAPDNEQFF.

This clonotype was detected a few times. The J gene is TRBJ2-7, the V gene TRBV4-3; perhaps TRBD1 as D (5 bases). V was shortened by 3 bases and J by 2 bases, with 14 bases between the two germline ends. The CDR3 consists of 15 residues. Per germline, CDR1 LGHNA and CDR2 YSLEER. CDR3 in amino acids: CASSHFRTLPYEQYF. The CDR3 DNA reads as TGCGCCAGCAGCCACTTCCGGACACTACCCTACGAGCAGTACTTC.

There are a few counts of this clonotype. CDR3 sequence (DNA): TGTGCCAGCAGTTTAGCGGCGACTAGCGGATACAATGAGCAGTTCTTC. It specifies CASSLAATSGYNEQFF. The chain recombines TRBV12-3 or TRBV12-4 with TRBJ2-1; TRBD2 matches at 9 bases. J was trimmed by 4 bases and V by 0 bases; bases with no gene match: 4. This CDR3 spans 16 amino acids.

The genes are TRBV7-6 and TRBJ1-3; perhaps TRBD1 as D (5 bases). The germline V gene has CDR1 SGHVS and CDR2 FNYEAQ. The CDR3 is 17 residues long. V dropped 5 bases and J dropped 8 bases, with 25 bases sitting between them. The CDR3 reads CASSRDRDGGAVDTIYF. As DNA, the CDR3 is TGTGCCAGCAGCAGAGACCGGGACGGTGGGGCGGTGGACACCATATATTTT.

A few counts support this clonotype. The CDR3 DNA follows: TGTGCCAGCAGCCAGGGGACAGATAATTCACCCCTCCACTTT. As protein: CASSQGTDNSPLHF. V usage is TRBV5-6 and J usage is TRBJ1-6; 7 bases are shared with TRBD1. The CDR3 extends over 14 amino acids. Per the germline V gene, CDR1 is SGHDT and CDR2 is YYEEEE. The junction had 3 bases not matched to a gene; V was cut back by 4 bases and J by 5 bases.

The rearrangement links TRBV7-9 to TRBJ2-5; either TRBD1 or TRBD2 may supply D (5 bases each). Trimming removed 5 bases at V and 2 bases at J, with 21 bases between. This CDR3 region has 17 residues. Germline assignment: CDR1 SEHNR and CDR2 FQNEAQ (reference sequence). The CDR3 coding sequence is TGTGCCAGCAGCCCAAACCGGGATGAGAGGACACAAGAGACCCAGTACTTC. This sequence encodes CASSPNRDERTQETQYF.

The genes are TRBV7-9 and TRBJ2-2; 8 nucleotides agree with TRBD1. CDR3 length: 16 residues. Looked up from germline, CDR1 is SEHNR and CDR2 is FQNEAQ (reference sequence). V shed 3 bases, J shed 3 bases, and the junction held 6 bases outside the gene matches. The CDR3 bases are TGTGCCAGCAGCTTCTTCCCGGGACAGGACACCGGGGAGCTGTTTTTT. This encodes CASSFFPGQDTGELFF.

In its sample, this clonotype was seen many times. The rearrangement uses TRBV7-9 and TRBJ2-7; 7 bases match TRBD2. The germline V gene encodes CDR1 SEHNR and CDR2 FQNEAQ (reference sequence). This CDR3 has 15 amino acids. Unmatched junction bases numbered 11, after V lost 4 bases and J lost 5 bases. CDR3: CASSSGEGRDDEQYF. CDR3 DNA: TGTGCCAGCAGCTCCGGGGAGGGGAGGGACGACGAGCAGTACTTC.

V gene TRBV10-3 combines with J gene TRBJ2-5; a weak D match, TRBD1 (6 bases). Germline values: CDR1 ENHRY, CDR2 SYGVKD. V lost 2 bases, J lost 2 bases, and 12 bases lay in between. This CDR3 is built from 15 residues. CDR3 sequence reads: CAISEAAQGQETQYF. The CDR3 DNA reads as TGTGCCATCAGTGAGGCGGCTCAGGGGCAAGAGACCCAGTACTTC.

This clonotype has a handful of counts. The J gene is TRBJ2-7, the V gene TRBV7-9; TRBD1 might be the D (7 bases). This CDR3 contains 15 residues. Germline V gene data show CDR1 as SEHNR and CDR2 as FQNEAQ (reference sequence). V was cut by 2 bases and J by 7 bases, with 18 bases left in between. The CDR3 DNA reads TGTGCCAGCAGCTTACGCGGAGGGGACAGTGGAGAGCAGTACTTC. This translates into CASSLRGGDSGEQYF.

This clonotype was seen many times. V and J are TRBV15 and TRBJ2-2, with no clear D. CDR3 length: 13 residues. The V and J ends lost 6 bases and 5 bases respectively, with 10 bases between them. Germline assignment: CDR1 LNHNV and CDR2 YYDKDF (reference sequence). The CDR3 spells CATRARSTGELFF. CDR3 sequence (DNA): TGTGCCACCAGGGCCCGGTCGACCGGGGAGCTGTTTTTT.

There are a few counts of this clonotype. The CDR3: CASSFGARTGELFF. CDR3 nucleotides: TGTGCCAGCAGCTTCGGGGCCCGCACCGGGGAGCTGTTTTTT. The rearrangement uses TRBV11-2 and TRBJ2-2; TRBD1 or TRBD2 may be the D gene (5 bases each). Germline-derived CDR1 and CDR2 are SGHAT and FQNNGV. The CDR3 covers 14 residues. Trimming took 3 bases from V and 4 from J, leaving 9 bases between them.

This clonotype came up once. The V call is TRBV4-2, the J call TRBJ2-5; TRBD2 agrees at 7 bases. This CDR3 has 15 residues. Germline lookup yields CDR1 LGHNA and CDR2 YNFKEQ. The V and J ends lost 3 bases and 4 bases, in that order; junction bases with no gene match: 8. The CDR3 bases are TGTGCCAGCAGCCATGACCCTGGGGGGGGAGAGACCCAGTACTTC. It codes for CASSHDPGGGETQYF.

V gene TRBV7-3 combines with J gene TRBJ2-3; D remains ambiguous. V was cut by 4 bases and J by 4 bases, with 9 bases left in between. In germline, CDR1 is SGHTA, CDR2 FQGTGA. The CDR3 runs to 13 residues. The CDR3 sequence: CASSSMGSDTQYF. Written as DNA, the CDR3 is TGTGCCAGCAGCTCCATGGGGTCAGATACGCAGTATTTT.

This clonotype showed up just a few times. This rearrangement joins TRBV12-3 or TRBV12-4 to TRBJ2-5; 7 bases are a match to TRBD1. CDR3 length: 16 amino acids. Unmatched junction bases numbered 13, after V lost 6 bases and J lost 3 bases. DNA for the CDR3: TGTGCCAGCAGACTGGAACCCGGGACAGATAAAGAGACCCAGTACTTC. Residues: CASRLEPGTDKETQYF.

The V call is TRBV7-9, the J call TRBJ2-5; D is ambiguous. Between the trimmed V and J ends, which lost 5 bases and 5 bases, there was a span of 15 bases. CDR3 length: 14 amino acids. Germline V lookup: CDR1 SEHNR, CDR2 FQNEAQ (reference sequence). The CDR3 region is CASSGSPVPETQYF. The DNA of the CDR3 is TGTGCCAGCAGCGGAAGTCCGGTTCCTGAGACCCAGTACTTC.

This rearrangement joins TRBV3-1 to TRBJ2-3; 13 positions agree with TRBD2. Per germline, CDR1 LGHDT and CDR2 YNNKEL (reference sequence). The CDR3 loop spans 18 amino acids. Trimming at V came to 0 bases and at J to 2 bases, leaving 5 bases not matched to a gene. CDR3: CASSQEMGLAGFTDTQYF. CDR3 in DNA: TGTGCCAGCAGCCAAGAGATGGGACTAGCGGGATTCACAGATACGCAGTATTTT.

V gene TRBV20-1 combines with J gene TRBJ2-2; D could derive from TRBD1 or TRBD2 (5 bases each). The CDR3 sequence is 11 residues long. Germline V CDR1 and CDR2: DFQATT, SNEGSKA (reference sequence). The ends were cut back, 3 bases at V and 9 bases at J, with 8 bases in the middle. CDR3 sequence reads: CSASWGWELFF. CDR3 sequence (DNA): TGCAGTGCTAGCTGGGGGTGGGAGCTGTTTTTT.